This entry concerns a single T cell receptor (beta chain). The CDR3 loop spans 15 amino acids. With 0 bases removed from V and 3 bases from J, the gap between germline ends came to 6 bases. The germline V gene encodes CDR1 MNHEY and CDR2 SVGAGI. These data belong to a study of blood T cell repertoires in COVID-19. Authors' processing steps: Amplifying reference gene primers gave estimates of nucleated cell counts. Some clones are missing from TCRdb's copy, which holds only in-frame ones; the method was immunoSEQ multiplex PCR. That table is the source of V, J and clone size, and D and trimming were worked out from the DNA. The table includes approximately 250,000 clones, approximately 86% detected once.

Sequenced material: peripheral blood. This rearrangement joins TRBV6-5 to TRBJ1-6; D is uncertain. This receptor was taken from a man in his forties or fifties with active or convalescent COVID-19. The CDR3 bases are TGTGCCAGCAGTTACTCTCAGGTCTATAATTCACCCCTCCACTTT. Its translation is CASSYSQVYNSPLHF.